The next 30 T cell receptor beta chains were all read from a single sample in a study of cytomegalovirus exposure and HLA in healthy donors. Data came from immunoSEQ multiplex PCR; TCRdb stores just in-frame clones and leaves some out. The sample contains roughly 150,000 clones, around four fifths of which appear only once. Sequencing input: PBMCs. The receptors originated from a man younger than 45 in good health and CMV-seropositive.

The CDR3 region is CASSYVGGRHEQYF. The CDR3, as DNA: TGTGCCAGCAGTTACGTAGGGGGCCGGCACGAGCAGTACTTC. This rearrangement joins TRBV6-5 to TRBJ2-7, with 7 bases matching TRBD1. J was trimmed by 5 bases and V by 2 bases; bases with no gene match: 6. The CDR3 has 14 residues. The germline CDR1 and CDR2 sequences are MNHEY and SVGAGI.

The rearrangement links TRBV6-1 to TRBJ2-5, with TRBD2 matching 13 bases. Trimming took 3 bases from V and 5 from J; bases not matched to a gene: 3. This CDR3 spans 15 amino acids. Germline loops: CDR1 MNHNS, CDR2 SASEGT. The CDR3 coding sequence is TGTGCCAGCAGTGAGGGGACTAGCGGGGTTGAGACCCAGTACTTC. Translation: CASSEGTSGVETQYF.

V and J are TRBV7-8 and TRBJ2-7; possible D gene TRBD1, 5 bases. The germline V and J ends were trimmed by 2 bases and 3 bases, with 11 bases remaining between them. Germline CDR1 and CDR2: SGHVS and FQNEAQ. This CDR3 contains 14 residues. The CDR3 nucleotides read TGTGCCAGCAGCTTAAGTACAGGTTACTACGAGCAGTACTTC. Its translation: CASSLSTGYYEQYF. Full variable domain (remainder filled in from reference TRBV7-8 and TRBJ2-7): GAGVSQSPRYKVAKRGQDVALRCDPISGHVSLFWYQQALGQGPEFLTYFQNEAQLDKSGLPSDRFFAERPEGSVSTLKIQRTQQEDSAVYLCASSLSTGYYEQYFGPGTRLTVT.

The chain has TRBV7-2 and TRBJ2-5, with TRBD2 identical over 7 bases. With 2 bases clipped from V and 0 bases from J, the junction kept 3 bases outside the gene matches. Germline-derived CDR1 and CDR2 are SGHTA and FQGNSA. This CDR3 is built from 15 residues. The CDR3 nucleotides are TGTGCCAGCAGCTTACAGCGGGGAAACCAAGAGACCCAGTACTTC. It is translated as CASSLQRGNQETQYF.

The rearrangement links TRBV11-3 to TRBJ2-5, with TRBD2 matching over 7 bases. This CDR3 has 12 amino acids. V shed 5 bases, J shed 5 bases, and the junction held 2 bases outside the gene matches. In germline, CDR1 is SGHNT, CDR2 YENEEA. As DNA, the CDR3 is TGTGCCAGCAGCGGGGGGGAGGAGACCCAGTACTTC. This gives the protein CASSGGEETQYF. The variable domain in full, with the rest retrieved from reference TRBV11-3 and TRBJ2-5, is EAGVVQSPRYKIIEKKQPVAFWCNPISGHNTLYWYLQNLGQGPELLIRYENEEAVDDSQLPKDRFSAERLKGVDSTLKIQPAELGDSAVYLCASSGGEETQYFGPGTRLLVL.

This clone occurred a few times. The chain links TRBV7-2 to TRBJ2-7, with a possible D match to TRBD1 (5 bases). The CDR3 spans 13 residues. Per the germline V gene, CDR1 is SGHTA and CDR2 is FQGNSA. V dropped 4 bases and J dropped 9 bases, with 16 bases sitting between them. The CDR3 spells CASSYRQKGRQYF. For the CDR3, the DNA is TGTGCCAGCAGCTATAGACAGAAGGGTCGGCAGTACTTC. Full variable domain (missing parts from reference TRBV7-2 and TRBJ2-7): GAGVSQSPSNKVTEKGKDVELRCDPISGHTALYWYRQSLGQGLEFLIYFQGNSAPDKSGLPSDRFSAERTGGSVSTLTIQRTQQEDSAVYLCASSYRQKGRQYFGPGTRLTVT.

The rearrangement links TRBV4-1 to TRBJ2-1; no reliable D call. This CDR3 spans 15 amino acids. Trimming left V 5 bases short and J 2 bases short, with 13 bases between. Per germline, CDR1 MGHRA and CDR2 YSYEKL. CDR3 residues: CASSFDTGTYNEQFF. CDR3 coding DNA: TGCGCCAGCAGCTTCGACACTGGTACCTACAATGAGCAGTTCTTC.

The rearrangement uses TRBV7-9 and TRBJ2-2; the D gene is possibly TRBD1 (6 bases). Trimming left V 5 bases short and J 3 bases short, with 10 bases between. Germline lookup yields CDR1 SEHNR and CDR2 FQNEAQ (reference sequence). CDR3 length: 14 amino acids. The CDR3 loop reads CASSHRVDTGELFF. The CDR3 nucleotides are TGTGCCAGCAGCCACAGGGTTGACACCGGGGAGCTGTTTTTT.

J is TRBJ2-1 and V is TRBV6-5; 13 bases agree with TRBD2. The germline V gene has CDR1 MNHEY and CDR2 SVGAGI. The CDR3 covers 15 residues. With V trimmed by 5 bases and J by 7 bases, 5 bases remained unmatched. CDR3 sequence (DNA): TGTGCCAGCAGTATTACTAGCGGGGGGGCGAATGAGCAGTTCTTC. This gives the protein CASSITSGGANEQFF.

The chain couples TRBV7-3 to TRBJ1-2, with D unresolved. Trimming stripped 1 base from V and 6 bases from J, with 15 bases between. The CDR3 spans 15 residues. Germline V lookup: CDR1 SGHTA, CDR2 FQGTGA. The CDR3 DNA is TGTGCCAGCAGCTTAAGGGCAGACCTGCGAGATGGCTACACCTTC. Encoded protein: CASSLRADLRDGYTF.

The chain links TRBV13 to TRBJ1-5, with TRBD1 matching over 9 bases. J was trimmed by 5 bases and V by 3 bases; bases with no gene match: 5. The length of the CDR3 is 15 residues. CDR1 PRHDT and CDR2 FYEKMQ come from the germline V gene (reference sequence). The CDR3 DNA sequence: TGTGCCAGCAGCTTGGGACAGGGCGGCTATCAGCCCCAGCATTTT. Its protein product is CASSLGQGGYQPQHF.

In DNA, the CDR3 is TGCGCCAGCAGCTTGGAAGGAGATCGAAATCAGCCCCAGCATTTT. Protein product: CASSLEGDRNQPQHF. The chain employs TRBV5-1 and TRBJ1-5; unclear D gene. The CDR3 covers 15 residues. V lost 0 bases, J lost 4 bases, and 11 bases lay in between. Germline CDR1 is SGHRS and CDR2 is YFSETQ.

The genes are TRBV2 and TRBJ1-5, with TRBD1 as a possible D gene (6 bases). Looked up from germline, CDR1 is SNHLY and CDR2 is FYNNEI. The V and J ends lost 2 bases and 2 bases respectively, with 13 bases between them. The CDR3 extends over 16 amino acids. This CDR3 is CASSERGGWGNQPQHF. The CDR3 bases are TGTGCCAGCAGTGAAAGGGGGGGCTGGGGCAATCAGCCCCAGCATTTT.

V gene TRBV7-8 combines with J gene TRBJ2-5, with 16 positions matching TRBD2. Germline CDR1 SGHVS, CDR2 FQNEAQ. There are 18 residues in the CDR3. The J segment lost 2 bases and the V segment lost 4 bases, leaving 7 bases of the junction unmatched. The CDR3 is CASSWGTSGGAEQETQYF. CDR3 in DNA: TGTGCCAGCAGCTGGGGGACTAGCGGGGGGGCGGAACAAGAGACCCAGTACTTC.

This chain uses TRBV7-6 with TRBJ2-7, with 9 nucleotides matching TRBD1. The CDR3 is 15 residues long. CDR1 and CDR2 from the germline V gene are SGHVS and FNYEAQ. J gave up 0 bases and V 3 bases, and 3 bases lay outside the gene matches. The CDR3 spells CASSFGQGSSYEQYF. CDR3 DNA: TGTGCCAGCAGCTTCGGACAGGGGAGCTCCTACGAGCAGTACTTC.

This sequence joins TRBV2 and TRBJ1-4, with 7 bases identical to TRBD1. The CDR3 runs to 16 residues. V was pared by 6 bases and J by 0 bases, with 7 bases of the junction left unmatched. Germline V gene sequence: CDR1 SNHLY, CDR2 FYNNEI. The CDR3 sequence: CASSPGQPSTNEKLFF. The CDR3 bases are TGTGCCAGCAGCCCGGGACAGCCATCAACTAATGAAAAACTGTTTTTT.

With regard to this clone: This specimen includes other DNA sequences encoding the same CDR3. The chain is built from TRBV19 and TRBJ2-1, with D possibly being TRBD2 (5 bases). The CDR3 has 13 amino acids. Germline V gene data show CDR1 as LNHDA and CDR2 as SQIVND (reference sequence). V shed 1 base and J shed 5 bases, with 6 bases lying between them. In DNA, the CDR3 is TGTGCCAGTAGTATAGGAGGGAACAATGAGCAGTTCTTC. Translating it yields CASSIGGNNEQFF.

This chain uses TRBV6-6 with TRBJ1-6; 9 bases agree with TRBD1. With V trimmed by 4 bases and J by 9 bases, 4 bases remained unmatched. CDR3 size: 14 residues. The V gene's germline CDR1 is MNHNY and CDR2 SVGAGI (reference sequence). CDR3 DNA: TGTGCCAGCAGTTTAACAGGGGGCAGTTCACCCCTCCACTTT. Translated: CASSLTGGSSPLHF.

The DNA for the CDR3 is TGTGCCAGCAGCGCCTCGGGACAGGGATCCCAAGAGACCCAGTACTTC. Translating it yields CASSASGQGSQETQYF. V is TRBV9 and J is TRBJ2-5; 9 nucleotides align to TRBD1. Germline V gene data show CDR1 as SGDLS and CDR2 as YYNGEE. The ends lost 3 bases at V and 1 base at J; junction bases unmatched: 7. The CDR3 is 16 residues long.

CDR3 amino acids: CASSLASGGAKETQYF. The CDR3 nucleotides read TGTGCCAGCAGCTTAGCATCGGGGGGGGCGAAGGAGACCCAGTACTTC. The chain is built from TRBV7-2 and TRBJ2-5, with 8 nucleotides matching TRBD2. Unmatched junction bases numbered 8, after V lost 0 bases and J lost 5 bases. Germline CDR1 is SGHTA and CDR2 is FQGNSA. The CDR3 spans 16 residues.

The CDR3 nucleotides read TGCGCCAGCAGCTTGGAGACTAGCGGGGCAGATACGCAGTATTTT. Protein: CASSLETSGADTQYF. The J gene is TRBJ2-3, the V gene TRBV5-1, with 11 bases matching TRBD2. Per the germline V gene, CDR1 is SGHRS and CDR2 is YFSETQ. The CDR3 is 15 residues long. Trimming cost V 0 bases and J 4 bases; bases outside gene matches: 1.

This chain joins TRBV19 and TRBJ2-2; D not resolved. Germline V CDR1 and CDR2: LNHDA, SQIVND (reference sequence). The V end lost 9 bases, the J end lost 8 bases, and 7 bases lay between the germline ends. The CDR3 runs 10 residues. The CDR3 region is CASYSGELFF. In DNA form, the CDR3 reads TGTGCCAGCTACTCGGGGGAGCTGTTTTTT.

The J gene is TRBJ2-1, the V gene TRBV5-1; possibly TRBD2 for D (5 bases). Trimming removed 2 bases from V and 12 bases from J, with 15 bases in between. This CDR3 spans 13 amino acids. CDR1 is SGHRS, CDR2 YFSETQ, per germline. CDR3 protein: CASSFAFLAGQFF. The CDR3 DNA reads TGCGCCAGCAGCTTCGCCTTTCTGGCGGGGCAGTTCTTC.

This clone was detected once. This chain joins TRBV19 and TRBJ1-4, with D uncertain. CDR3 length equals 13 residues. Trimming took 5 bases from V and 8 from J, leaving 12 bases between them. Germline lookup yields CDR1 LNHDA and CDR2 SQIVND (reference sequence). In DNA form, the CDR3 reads TGTGCCAGTAGTCTGGACGCGGGGGAAAAACTGTTTTTT. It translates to CASSLDAGEKLFF.

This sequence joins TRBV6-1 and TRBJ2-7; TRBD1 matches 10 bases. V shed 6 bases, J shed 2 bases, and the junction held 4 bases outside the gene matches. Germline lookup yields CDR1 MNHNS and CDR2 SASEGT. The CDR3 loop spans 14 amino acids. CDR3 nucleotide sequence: TGTGCCAGCAGCGTCGGGACAGGGGCCTACGAGCAGTACTTC. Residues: CASSVGTGAYEQYF.

DNA for the CDR3: TGCGCCAGCAGCTTGGGAAACACAGGGGCGAAAGAGACCCAGTACTTC. It codes for CASSLGNTGAKETQYF. The chain is built from TRBV5-1 and TRBJ2-5, with TRBD1 matching over 7 bases. V was pared by 0 bases and J by 3 bases, with 8 bases of the junction left unmatched. The germline V gene encodes CDR1 SGHRS and CDR2 YFSETQ. The CDR3 runs 16 residues.

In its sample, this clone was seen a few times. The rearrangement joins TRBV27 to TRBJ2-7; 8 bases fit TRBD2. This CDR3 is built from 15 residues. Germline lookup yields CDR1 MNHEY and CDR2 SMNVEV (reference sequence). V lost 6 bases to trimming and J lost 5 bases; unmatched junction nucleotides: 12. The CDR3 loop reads CASRRRGGLFDEQYF. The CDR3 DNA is TGTGCCAGCAGGCGGCGCGGGGGGTTATTCGACGAGCAGTACTTC.

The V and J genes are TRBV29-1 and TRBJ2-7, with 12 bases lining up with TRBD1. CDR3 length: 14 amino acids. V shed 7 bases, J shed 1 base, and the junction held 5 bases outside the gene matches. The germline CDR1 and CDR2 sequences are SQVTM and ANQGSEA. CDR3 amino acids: CSAQGQGASYEQYF. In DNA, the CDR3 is TGCAGCGCCCAGGGACAGGGGGCTTCCTACGAGCAGTACTTC.

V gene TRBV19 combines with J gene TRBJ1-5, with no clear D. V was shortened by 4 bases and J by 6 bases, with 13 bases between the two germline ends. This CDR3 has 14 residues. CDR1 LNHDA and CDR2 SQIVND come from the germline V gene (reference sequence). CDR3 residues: CASSTRTITQPQHF. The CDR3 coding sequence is TGTGCCAGTAGTACCCGGACTATAACTCAGCCCCAGCATTTT.

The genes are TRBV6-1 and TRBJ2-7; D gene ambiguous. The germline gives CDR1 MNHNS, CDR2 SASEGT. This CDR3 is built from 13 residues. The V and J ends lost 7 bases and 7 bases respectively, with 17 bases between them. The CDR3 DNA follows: TGTGCCAGCACGCATAACTTAGATCTTGAGCAGTACTTC. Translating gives CASTHNLDLEQYF.